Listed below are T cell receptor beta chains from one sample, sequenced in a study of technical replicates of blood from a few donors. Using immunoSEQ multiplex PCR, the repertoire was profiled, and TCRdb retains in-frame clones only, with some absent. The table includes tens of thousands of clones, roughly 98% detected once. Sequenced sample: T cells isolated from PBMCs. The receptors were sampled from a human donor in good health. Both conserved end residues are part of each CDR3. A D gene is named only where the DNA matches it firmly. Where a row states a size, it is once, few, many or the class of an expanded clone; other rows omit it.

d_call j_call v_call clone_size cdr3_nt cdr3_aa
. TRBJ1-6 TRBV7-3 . TGTGCCAGCAGCTTAACTGCAGGGGAGCATTCACCCCTCCACTTT CASSLTAGEHSPLHF
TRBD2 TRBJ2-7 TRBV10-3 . TGTGCCATCAGTGAAGGGTTAGCGGGAGAGGGCGAGCAGTACTTC CAISEGLAGEGEQYF
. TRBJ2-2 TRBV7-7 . TGTGCCAGCAGCTTAGGAGGCACCGGGGAGCTGTTTTTT CASSLGGTGELFF
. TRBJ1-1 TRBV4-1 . TGCGCCAGCAGTCTGGGACACGCGAACACTGAAGCTTTCTTT CASSLGHANTEAFF
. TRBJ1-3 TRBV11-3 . TGTGCCAGCAGCGCGATCCCCCGAAACACCATATATTTT CASSAIPRNTIYF
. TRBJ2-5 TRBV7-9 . TGTGCCAGCACTCCAGGGGTACAAGAGACCCAGTACTTC CASTPGVQETQYF
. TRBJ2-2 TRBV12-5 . TGTGCTAGTGGCAGGGAAGCAAACACCGGGGAGCTGTTTTTT CASGREANTGELFF
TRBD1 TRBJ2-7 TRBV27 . TGTGCCAGCAGTTTGTATGGACAGGGTTCCTCCTACGAGCAGTACTTC CASSLYGQGSSYEQYF
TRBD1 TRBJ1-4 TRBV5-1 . TGCGCCAGCAGCTTGGCGGGAGGGGGCGCGAGCGAAAAACTGTTTTTT CASSLAGGGASEKLFF
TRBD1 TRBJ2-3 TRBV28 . TGTGCCGACGACAGGGGAGTGCTGGATACGCAGTATTTT CADDRGVLDTQYF
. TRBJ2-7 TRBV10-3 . TGTGCCATCAGTGATGGCGGGCTCTCCTACGAGCAGTACTTC CAISDGGLSYEQYF
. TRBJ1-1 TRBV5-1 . TGCGCCAGCAGCTTGGAATCCCTGGGAGGGCAGGGCACCCCAATGAACACTGAAGCTTTCTTT CASSLESLGGQGTPMNTEAFF
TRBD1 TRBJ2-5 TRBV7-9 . TGTGCCAGCAGCCTAATCGACAGGGCAGAGACCCAGTACTTC CASSLIDRAETQYF
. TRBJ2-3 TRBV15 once TGTGCCACCCAGGCGGGTGCTGCTCGCCCAGATACGCAGTATTTT CATQAGAARPDTQYF
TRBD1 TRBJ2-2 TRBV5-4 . TGTGCCAGCAGCCGGACAGGGGCCGGGGAGCTGTTTTTT CASSRTGAGELFF
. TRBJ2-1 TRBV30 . TGTGCCTGGAGTGCTAGCTCCCAATCCAGGCAGTTCTTC CAWSASSQSRQFF
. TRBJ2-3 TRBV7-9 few TGTGCCAGCAGCTTAGGGTTTATGGGAGGAGATACGCAGTATTTT CASSLGFMGGDTQYF
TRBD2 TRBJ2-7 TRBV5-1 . TGCGCCAGCAGCTTGCAGGACGTACGGGGGGACGAGCAGTACTTC CASSLQDVRGDEQYF
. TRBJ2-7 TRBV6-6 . TGTGCCAGCAGGACAGGTTCCTACGAGCAGTACTTC CASRTGSYEQYF
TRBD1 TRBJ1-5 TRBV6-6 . TGTGCCAGCAGGACAGGGGCGACATATAGCAATCAGCCCCAGCATTTT CASRTGATYSNQPQHF
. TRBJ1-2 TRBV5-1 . TGCGCCAGCAGCCACGGAGTGGGTAACTATGGCTACACCTTC CASSHGVGNYGYTF
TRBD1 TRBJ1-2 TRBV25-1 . TGTGCCAGCACACAGGGGGACTATGGCTACACCTTC CASTQGDYGYTF
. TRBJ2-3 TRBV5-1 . TGCGCCAGCAGCTTTAGGAGACAGCAGACCACAGATACGCAGTATTTT CASSFRRQQTTDTQYF
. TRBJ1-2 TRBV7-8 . TGTGCCAGCAGCTTAGGAGCACCGAACTATGGCTACACCTTC CASSLGAPNYGYTF
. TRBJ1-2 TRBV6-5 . TGTGCCAGCAGTCACCCCGGCGGTGGAGGCTACACCTTC CASSHPGGGGYTF
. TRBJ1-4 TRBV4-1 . TGCGCCAGCAGGGTCTCCCTGCAGGGTCGGGAAAAACTGTTTTTT CASRVSLQGREKLFF
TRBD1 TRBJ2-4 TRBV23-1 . TGCGCCAGCAGATACAGGGGCGGCGTAGCCAAAAACATTCAGTACTTC CASRYRGGVAKNIQYF
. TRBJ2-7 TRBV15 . TGTGCCACCAGCCTAGGAACCTACGAGCAGTACTTC CATSLGTYEQYF
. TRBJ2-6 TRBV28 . TGTGCCACCCCGAGTCGGTCTGGGGCCAACGTCCTGACTTTC CATPSRSGANVLTF
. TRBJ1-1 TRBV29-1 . TGCAGCGTCCTGACAGGCGAGGACACTGAAGCTTTCTTT CSVLTGEDTEAFF
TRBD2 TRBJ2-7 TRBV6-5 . TGTGCCAGCAGTATAGTGGCGGGAGTCTTCGAGCAGTACTTC CASSIVAGVFEQYF
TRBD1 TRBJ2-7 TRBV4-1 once TGCGCCAGCAGCCTCCGGGACAGGGAATACGAGCAGTACTTC CASSLRDREYEQYF